This T cell receptor beta chain was identified in a study of blood T cell repertoires in COVID-19. Study as a whole: Whether acute or convalescent, the COVID-19 samples came from the United States, Italy and Spain. Nucleic acid was either cDNA or gDNA, and it came from T cells, B-cell-depleted T cells, or PBMCs.

Germline CDR1 MNHEY, CDR2 SVGEGT. Deletions cut 1 base from V and 6 bases from J, with 6 bases between. The CDR3 is 13 amino acids. Using immunoSEQ multiplex PCR, the repertoire was profiled, and TCRdb retains in-frame clones only, with some absent. The sample shows about 170,000 clones, about four fifths of them seen only once. Seattle patients were enrolled while actively infected and followed longitudinally. Input material: peripheral blood. The chain is built from TRBV6-2 or TRBV6-3 and TRBJ2-2; D not certain. The sequence derives from a woman aged 80 or over with COVID-19, enrolled during active disease. Written as DNA, the CDR3 is TGTGCCAGCAGTTACTATGCGTCCGGGGAGCTGTTTTTT. Translating gives CASSYYASGELFF.